Shown below are 16 T cell receptor beta chains from a single sample sequenced in a study of spatial heterogeneity in lung cancer. TCRdb processed the 5' RACE reads anew with MiXCR; each CDR3 protein has one entry. The sample holds over 50,000 distinct CDR3 sequences; 7% to 10% are singletons and the top ten take roughly 16%. As for time point: sample taken at primary tumor resection. Sequencing of whole RNA from tumor, nontumor lung or frozen PBMC involved no sorting. The source was PBMCs, collected at surgery. The receptors originated from a female donor with early-stage non-small cell lung cancer.

The CDR3 coding sequence is TGTGCCAGCAGTTTAACGGACCCTCACGAGCAGTACTTC. This sequence encodes CASSLTDPHEQYF. The rearrangement uses TRBV12-3 or TRBV12-4 and TRBJ2-7; D is unresolved. Trimming left V 2 bases short and J 5 bases short, with 10 bases between. The CDR3 covers 13 residues.

This clonotype was seen at least ten times. The genes are TRBV20-1 and TRBJ2-7; D is unclear. In germline, CDR1 is DFQATT, CDR2 SNEGSKA (reference sequence). V was pared by 1 base and J by 3 bases, with 7 bases between. The CDR3 spans 12 residues. In nucleotides, the CDR3 is TGCAGTGCTAGAGGTAGTCGCTACGAGCAGTACTTC. Translation: CSARGSRYEQYF.

The rearrangement links TRBV20-1 to TRBJ2-2, with D possibly TRBD2 on 5 matching bases. Germline V lookup: CDR1 DFQATT, CDR2 SNEGSKA (reference sequence). Trimming pared 3 bases from V and 6 bases from J, leaving 11 bases between. The length of the CDR3 is 13 residues. The CDR3 sequence: CSARFPSSGELFF. The CDR3 region has the DNA TGCAGTGCTAGGTTCCCTAGCTCCGGGGAGCTGTTTTTT.

This clonotype was counted at least ten times. The chain is built from TRBV24-1 and TRBJ2-2; no reliable D call. The germline V and J ends were trimmed by 5 bases and 3 bases, with 12 bases remaining between them. Per germline, CDR1 KGHDR and CDR2 SFDVKD. The CDR3 consists of 15 residues. The CDR3 nucleotides read TGTGCCACCAGTGGTTCGGCAGGTTACACCGGGGAGCTGTTTTTT. Its protein is CATSGSAGYTGELFF.

This clonotype was counted a few times. The V and J genes are TRBV9 and TRBJ1-5, with D unclear. Per germline, CDR1 SGDLS and CDR2 YYNGEE. The CDR3 consists of 16 residues. The ends were cut back, 3 bases at V and 0 bases at J, with 13 bases in the middle. The CDR3 reads CASSGHGWCSNQPQHF. In DNA, the CDR3 is TGTGCCAGCAGCGGACATGGCTGGTGTAGCAATCAGCCCCAGCATTTT.

In this sample, this clonotype turned up a few times. V usage is TRBV4-2 and J usage is TRBJ1-6, with D possibly TRBD1 on 5 matching bases. CDR1 is LGHNA, CDR2 YNFKEQ, per germline. The length of the CDR3 is 17 residues. Trimming took 0 bases from V and 7 from J, leaving 16 bases between them. The CDR3 DNA follows: TGTGCCAGCAGCCAAGATTTCCAGGGTTGGGTGAATTCACCCCTCCACTTT. This encodes CASSQDFQGWVNSPLHF.

The rearrangement uses TRBV2 and TRBJ1-1, with D uncertain. Trimming took off 6 bases at V and 4 bases at J, with 15 bases between the two ends. CDR3 size: 14 residues. Germline lookup yields CDR1 SNHLY and CDR2 FYNNEI. CDR3 sequence reads: CASSTLGSLTEAFF. The CDR3 nucleotides read TGTGCCAGCAGCACCCTAGGGAGTCTCACTGAAGCTTTCTTT. Supplemented by reference TRBV2 and TRBJ1-1, the full variable domain reads EPEVTQTPSHQVTQMGQEVILRCVPISNHLYFYWYRQILGQKVEFLVSFYNNEISEKSEIFDDQFSVERPDGSNFTLKIRSTKLEDSAMYFCASSTLGSLTEAFFGQGTRLTVV.

This clonotype was found many times. The chain couples TRBV3-1 to TRBJ2-7, with TRBD1 as a possible D gene (6 bases). V lost 1 base and J lost 0, with 10 bases in between. CDR3 length: 15 residues. Per germline, CDR1 LGHDT and CDR2 YNNKEL (reference sequence). CDR3 protein: CASSQGRGGSYEQYF. The CDR3 DNA reads as TGTGCCAGCAGCCAAGGGAGAGGGGGCTCCTACGAGCAGTACTTC.

This clonotype was seen only a few times. The CDR3 sequence: CASSELPVGADTQYF. CDR3 nucleotide sequence: TGTGCCAGCAGTGAATTGCCTGTTGGGGCCGATACGCAGTATTTT. This chain joins TRBV2 and TRBJ2-3; D possibly corresponds to TRBD1 (5 bases). Germline V lookup: CDR1 SNHLY, CDR2 FYNNEI. The CDR3 totals 15 residues. The V end was cut by 2 bases, the J end by 6 bases, with 15 bases between.

A few counts support this clonotype. This chain connects TRBV3-1 to TRBJ1-5, with 8 bases lining up with TRBD1. The CDR3 length is 14 residues. The V and J ends lost 5 bases and 2 bases, in that order; junction bases with no gene match: 2. The V gene's germline CDR1 is LGHDT and CDR2 YNNKEL (reference sequence). This chain's CDR3 is CASSWTGRNQPQHF. CDR3 in DNA: TGTGCCAGCAGCTGGACAGGGCGCAATCAGCCCCAGCATTTT.

This clonotype was seen at least ten times. The chain joins TRBV12-3 or TRBV12-4 to TRBJ2-2; D remains ambiguous. This CDR3 is built from 14 residues. V was trimmed by 5 bases and J by 3 bases, leaving 10 bases between them. Written as DNA, the CDR3 is TGTGCCAGCAGTATAGGACGGCACACCGGGGAGCTGTTTTTT. It specifies CASSIGRHTGELFF.

This clonotype was seen a handful of times. The gene calls are TRBV6-6 and TRBJ1-2; D unclear. CDR3 size: 15 residues. Per the germline V gene, CDR1 is MNHNY and CDR2 is SVGAGI (reference sequence). With 2 bases removed from V and 6 bases from J, the gap between germline ends came to 16 bases. This CDR3 is CASSYTSNPAHGYTF. CDR3 bases: TGTGCCAGCAGTTACACGTCCAACCCGGCCCATGGCTACACCTTC.

This CDR3 reads CASSRLQGSGANVLTF. DNA of the CDR3: TGTGCCAGCAGTCGACTACAGGGTTCTGGGGCCAACGTCCTGACTTTC. The rearrangement links TRBV28 to TRBJ2-6, with a weak D call TRBD1 (6 bases). V shed 5 bases and J shed 1 base, with 12 bases lying between them. The CDR3 totals 16 residues. Germline lookup yields CDR1 MDHEN and CDR2 SYDVKM.

The rearrangement joins TRBV6-5 to TRBJ2-2; 10 nucleotides line up with TRBD2. The trim removed 7 bases at V and 7 bases at J, leaving 9 bases unmatched. CDR1 and CDR2 (germline): MNHEY, SVGAGI. This CDR3 is 15 amino acids long. The CDR3 here is CASKGASGSFGELFF. DNA of the CDR3: TGTGCCAGCAAGGGGGCTAGCGGGAGCTTCGGGGAGCTGTTTTTT.

This chain links TRBV24-1 with TRBJ1-4, with unresolved D. Trimming stripped 7 bases from V and 0 bases from J, with 8 bases between. The length of the CDR3 is 14 residues. Germline assignment: CDR1 KGHDR and CDR2 SFDVKD. The chain's CDR3 is CATSGGATNEKLFF. CDR3 bases: TGTGCCACCAGCGGCGGGGCAACTAATGAAAAACTGTTTTTT.

Only a few counts were recorded for this clonotype. The CDR3 spells CATRVGFLAKNIQYF. DNA of the CDR3: TGTGCCACCAGGGTGGGGTTTTTAGCCAAAAACATTCAGTACTTC. The chain joins TRBV15 to TRBJ2-4; D is unclear. Germline values: CDR1 LNHNV, CDR2 YYDKDF (reference sequence). There are 15 residues in the CDR3. With 6 bases removed from V and 0 bases from J, the gap between germline ends came to 12 bases.